This is a list of T cell receptor beta chains from one sample in a study of T cells in Graves' hyperthyroidism and ophthalmopathy. TCRdb fed the multiplex PCR reads into MiXCR, producing one record per CDR3 protein. The table has more than 650,000 distinct CDR3 sequences, less than 15% seen once. Material for sequencing was blood. These receptors were taken from a young woman with Graves' hyperthyroidism. The CDR3 runs from the conserved cysteine through the conserved F or W. D genes are given only for firm matches. Expanded clones get a size class; other rows say once, few or many, or leave the size out.

J gene | clone size | D gene | V gene | CDR3 protein | CDR3 DNA
TRBJ2-1 | many | . | TRBV9 | CASSREGYNEQFF | TGTGCCAGCAGCCGTGAGGGTTACAATGAGCAGTTCTTC
TRBJ1-4 | many | . | TRBV12-3/TRBV12-4 | CASRRGGVGRHEKLFF | TGTGCCAGCAGGCGGGGGGGGGTCGGTAGGCATGAAAAACTGTTTTTT
TRBJ1-1 | few | TRBD1 | TRBV10-3 | CAISETGVNTEAFF | TGTGCCATCAGTGAGACAGGGGTGAACACTGAAGCTTTCTTT
TRBJ2-7 | many | . | TRBV20-1 | CSADKGGRGSYEQYF | TGCAGTGCTGATAAGGGGGGGCGGGGGTCCTACGAGCAGTACTTC
TRBJ1-1 | many | TRBD1 | TRBV6-1 | CASSEPDRMNTEAFF | TGTGCCAGCAGTGAACCGGACAGGATGAACACTGAAGCTTTCTTT
TRBJ2-7 | . | . | TRBV24-1 | CATSGSGDLLRQQYF | TGTGCCACCAGTGGGTCAGGCGATCTCCTACGACAGCAGTACTTC
TRBJ1-2 | . | . | TRBV14 | CASSQGSQVGYGYTF | TGTGCCAGCAGCCAAGGTTCCCAAGTCGGCTATGGCTACACCTTC
TRBJ2-3 | few | . | TRBV19 | CASSMRVGSTDTQYF | TGTGCCAGTAGTATGAGGGTGGGGAGCACAGATACGCAGTATTTT
TRBJ2-2 | few | TRBD2 | TRBV19 | CASSTSGAHLYTGELFF | TGTGCCAGTTCGACTAGCGGGGCCCACCTATACACCGGGGAGCTGTTTTTT
TRBJ2-7 | . | . | TRBV7-9 | CASSFDARWAYEQYF | TGTGCCAGCAGCTTCGACGCCCGGTGGGCCTACGAGCAGTACTTC
TRBJ1-1 | many | . | TRBV30 | CAWSWQEFTEAFF | TGTGCCTGGAGCTGGCAGGAATTCACTGAAGCTTTCTTT
TRBJ1-6 | . | . | TRBV6-1 | CASSESQGLPLHF | TGTGCCAGCAGTGAAAGCCAAGGACTTCCCCTCCACTTT
TRBJ2-6 | . | . | TRBV25-1 | CASSEFSGTANSGANVLTF | TGTGCCAGCAGTGAATTTTCCGGGACGGCTAACTCTGGGGCCAACGTCCTGACTTTC
TRBJ2-1 | . | . | TRBV6-1 | CASSVVGTSSYNEQFF | TGTGCCAGCAGTGTGGTGGGGACGAGCTCCTACAATGAGCAGTTCTTC
TRBJ1-6 | . | . | TRBV20-1 | CSAREPSSYNSPLHF | TGCAGTGCTAGAGAACCTAGCTCCTATAATTCACCCCTCCACTTT
TRBJ2-1 | . | TRBD2 | TRBV7-2 | CASSYALAGSSQFF | TGTGCCAGCAGCTACGCACTAGCGGGATCTTCCCAGTTCTTC
TRBJ2-7 | . | TRBD1 | TRBV15 | CATSRGRGLAGEQYF | TGTGCCACCAGCAGAGGAAGGGGGCTGGCCGGGGAGCAGTACTTC
TRBJ1-1 | many | . | TRBV5-6 | CASSPMSGTGATEAFF | TGTGCCAGCAGCCCCATGTCAGGAACGGGTGCTACTGAAGCTTTCTTT
TRBJ2-7 | . | . | TRBV30 | CAWKSFYSYEQYF | TGTGCCTGGAAAAGCTTCTACTCCTACGAGCAGTACTTC